This T cell receptor (beta chain) stems from a study of shared clonotypes between healthy human individuals. The naive CD8 population came from CD45RO-negative cells selected for CCR7, without terminally differentiated effector memory CD45RA+ cells. CDR3 length equals 14 residues. Per the germline V gene, CDR1 is MGHRA and CDR2 is YSYEKL. V was shortened by 0 bases and J by 6 bases, with 8 bases between the two germline ends. Clones were sequenced by immunoSEQ multiplex PCR, and TCRdb holds only the in-frame ones, with some missing. The sample carries around 600,000 clones, approximately 95% recorded once.

The V gene is TRBV4-1, the J gene TRBJ2-2; possible D gene TRBD2, 5 bases. This clonotype was sampled from a young woman in good health. What was sequenced was naive CD8+ T cells sorted from blood. This CDR3 reads CASSQDKLAGELFF. Written as DNA, the CDR3 is TGCGCCAGCAGCCAAGATAAACTAGCCGGGGAGCTGTTTTTT.